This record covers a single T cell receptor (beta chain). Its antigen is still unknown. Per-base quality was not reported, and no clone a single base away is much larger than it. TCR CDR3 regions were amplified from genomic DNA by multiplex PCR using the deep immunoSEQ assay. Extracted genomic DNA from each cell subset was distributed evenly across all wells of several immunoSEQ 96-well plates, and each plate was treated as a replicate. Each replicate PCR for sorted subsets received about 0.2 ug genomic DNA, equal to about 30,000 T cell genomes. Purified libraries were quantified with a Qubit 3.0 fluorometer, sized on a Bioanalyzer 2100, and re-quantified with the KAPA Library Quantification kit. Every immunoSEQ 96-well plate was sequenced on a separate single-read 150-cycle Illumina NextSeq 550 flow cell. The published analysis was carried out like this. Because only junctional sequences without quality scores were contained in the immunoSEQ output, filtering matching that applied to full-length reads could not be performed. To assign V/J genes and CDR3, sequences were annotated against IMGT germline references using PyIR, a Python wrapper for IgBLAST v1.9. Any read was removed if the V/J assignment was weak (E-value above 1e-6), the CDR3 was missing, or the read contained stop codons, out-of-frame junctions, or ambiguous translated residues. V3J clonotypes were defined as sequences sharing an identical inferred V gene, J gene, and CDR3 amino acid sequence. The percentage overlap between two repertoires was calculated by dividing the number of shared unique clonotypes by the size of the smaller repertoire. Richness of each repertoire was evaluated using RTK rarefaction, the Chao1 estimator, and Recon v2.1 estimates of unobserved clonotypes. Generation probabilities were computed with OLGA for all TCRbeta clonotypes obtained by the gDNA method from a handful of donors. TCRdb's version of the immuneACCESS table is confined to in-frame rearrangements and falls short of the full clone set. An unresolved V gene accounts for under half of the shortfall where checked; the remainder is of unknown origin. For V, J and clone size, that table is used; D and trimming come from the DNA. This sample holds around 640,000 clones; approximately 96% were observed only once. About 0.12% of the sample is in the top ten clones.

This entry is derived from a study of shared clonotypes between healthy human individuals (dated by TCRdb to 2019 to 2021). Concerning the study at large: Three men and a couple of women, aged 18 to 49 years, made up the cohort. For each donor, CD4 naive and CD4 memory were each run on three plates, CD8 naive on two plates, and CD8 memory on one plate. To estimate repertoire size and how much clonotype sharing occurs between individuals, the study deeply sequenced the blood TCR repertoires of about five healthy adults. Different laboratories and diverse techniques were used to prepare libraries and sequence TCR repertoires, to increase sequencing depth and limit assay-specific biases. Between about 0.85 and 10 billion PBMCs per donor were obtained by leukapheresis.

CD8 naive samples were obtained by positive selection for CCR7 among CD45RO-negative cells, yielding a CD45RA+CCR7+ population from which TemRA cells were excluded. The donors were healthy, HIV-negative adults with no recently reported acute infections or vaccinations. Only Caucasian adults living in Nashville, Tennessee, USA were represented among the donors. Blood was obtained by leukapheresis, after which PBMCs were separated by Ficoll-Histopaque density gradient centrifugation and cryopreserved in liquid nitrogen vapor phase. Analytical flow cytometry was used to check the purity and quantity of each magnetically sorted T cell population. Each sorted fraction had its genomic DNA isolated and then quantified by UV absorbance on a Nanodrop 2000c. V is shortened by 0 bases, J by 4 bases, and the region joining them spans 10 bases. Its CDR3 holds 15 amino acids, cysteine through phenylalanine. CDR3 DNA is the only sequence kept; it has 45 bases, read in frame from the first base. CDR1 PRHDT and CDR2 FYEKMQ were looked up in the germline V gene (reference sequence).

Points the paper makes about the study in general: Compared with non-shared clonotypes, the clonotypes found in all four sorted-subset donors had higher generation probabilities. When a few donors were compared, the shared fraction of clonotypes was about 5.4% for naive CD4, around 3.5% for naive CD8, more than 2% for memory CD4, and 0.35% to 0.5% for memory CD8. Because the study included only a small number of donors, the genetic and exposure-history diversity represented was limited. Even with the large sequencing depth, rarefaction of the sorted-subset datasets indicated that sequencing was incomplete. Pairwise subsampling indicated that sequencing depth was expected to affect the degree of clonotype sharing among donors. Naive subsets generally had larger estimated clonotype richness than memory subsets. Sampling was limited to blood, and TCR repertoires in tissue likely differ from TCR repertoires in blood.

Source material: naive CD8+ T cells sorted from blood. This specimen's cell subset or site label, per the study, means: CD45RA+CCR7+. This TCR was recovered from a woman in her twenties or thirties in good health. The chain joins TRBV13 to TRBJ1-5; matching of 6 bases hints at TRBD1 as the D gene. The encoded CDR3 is CASSLGPDRNQPQHF. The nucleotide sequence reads TGTGCCAGCAGCTTAGGCCCGGACAGAAATCAGCCCCAGCATTTT.